A selection of T cell receptor beta chains follows, all from one sample in a study of blood T cell repertoires in COVID-19. Libraries were prepared by immunoSEQ multiplex PCR; TCRdb keeps only in-frame clonotypes and omits some of them. Of more than 85,000 clones listed, 65% to 90% are singletons. Sequenced: peripheral blood. These TCRs come from a woman aged 60-75 years with acute or convalescent COVID-19. CDR3s include the opening cysteine and the closing phenylalanine or tryptophan. D genes are given only for firm matches. Clone sizes are given selectively: once, few, many, or a class where the clone is expanded.

>TRBD2|TRBV6-2/TRBV6-3|TRBJ2-3|few
TGTGCCAGCAGTTACGCGGTAGCGGGGGGCAATGAGGATACGCAGTATTTT
CASSYAVAGGNEDTQYF
>TRBD1|TRBV2|TRBJ1-4|.
TGTGCCAGCACAGCCGGGACAGCCCTGGGAGAACTGTTTTTT
CASTAGTALGELFF
>.|TRBV19|TRBJ2-7|.
TGTGCCAGTAGAGAGGACACCAGCTACGAGCAGTACTTC
CASREDTSYEQYF
>.|TRBV5-1|TRBJ2-3|.
TGCGCCAGCAGCTTGGCTTCAGACACAGATACGCAGTATTTT
CASSLASDTDTQYF
>.|TRBV15|TRBJ2-7|.
TGTGCCACCAGCAGAGATCCCCCCCGGGGGTGGGGGTACGAGCAGTACTTC
CATSRDPPRGWGYEQYF
>.|TRBV19|TRBJ2-5|.
TGTGCCAGTAGTTGGAGGGGAGACCGCCAAGAGACCCAGTACTTC
CASSWRGDRQETQYF
>TRBD1|TRBV5-1|TRBJ2-3|.
TGCGCCAGCAGCGTATCACAGGGGAGCACAGATACGCAGTATTTT
CASSVSQGSTDTQYF
>TRBD2|TRBV19|TRBJ2-3|.
TGTGCCAGTTGTATGGGCGGGGGGGTGGATACGCAGTATTTT
CASCMGGGVDTQYF
>.|TRBV21-1|TRBJ2-7|.
TGTGCCAGCAGCCAGACGGGACAGGGGTTTGCAATAACGTGGGAGCAGTACTTC
CASSQTGQGFAITWEQYF
>.|TRBV24-1|TRBJ1-2|.
TGTGCCACCAGCCCTGACGGACTACCGTATGGCTACACCTTC
CATSPDGLPYGYTF
>.|TRBV12-5|TRBJ2-2|.
TGTGCTAGTGGCCGCGGGGCGAACACCGGGGAGCTGTTTTTT
CASGRGANTGELFF
>TRBD1|TRBV7-9|TRBJ1-4|.
TGTGCCAGCAGCTTACAGGGCACAGGGGGGCGTGAAAAACTGTTTTTT
CASSLQGTGGREKLFF
>TRBD1|TRBV19|TRBJ1-1|.
TGTGCCAGTAGTATAGCCTCAGGGGGCACTGAAGCTTTCTTT
CASSIASGGTEAFF
>.|TRBV25-1|TRBJ1-5|few
TGTGCCAGCTCAGCGGGGGCAGCCAATCAGCCCCAGCATTTT
CASSAGAANQPQHF
>TRBD1|TRBV10-3|TRBJ1-1|.
TGTGCCATCAGTGGGGAACAGGGGGGGTTGACTTTCTTT
CAISGEQGGLTFF
>.|TRBV30|TRBJ2-2|.
TGTGCCTGGAGGGCCCGGGGGTTATGGACCGGGGAGCTGTTTTTT
CAWRARGLWTGELFF
>.|TRBV18|TRBJ1-5|.
TGTGCCAGCTCCCGTCAGGACGGGGATCAGCCCCAGCATTTT
CASSRQDGDQPQHF
>.|TRBV28|TRBJ1-2|few
TGTGCCAGCAGACGAACAGGGAATCGTGGCTACACCTTC
CASRRTGNRGYTF
>TRBD1|TRBV11-3|TRBJ2-1|.
TGTGCCAGCGGAAAACAGGGGTACAATGAGCAGTTCTTC
CASGKQGYNEQFF
>.|TRBV6-2/TRBV6-3|TRBJ2-7|.
TGTGCCAGCAGTAACGGGGCCGGAGCGGGTTTGAGCTCCTACGAGCAGTACTTC
CASSNGAGAGLSSYEQYF
>TRBD1|TRBV2|TRBJ2-3|.
TGTGCCAGCAGTGAAAGGACAGGGGGCGCCGATACGCAGTATTTT
CASSERTGGADTQYF
>TRBD1|TRBV11-2|TRBJ1-1|.
TGTGCCAGCAGCTTACCGACAGGGACCTCGAACACTGAAGCTTTCTTT
CASSLPTGTSNTEAFF
>.|TRBV19|TRBJ1-1|few
TGTGCCAGTAGTCCGCCAGACATGAACACTGAAGCTTTCTTT
CASSPPDMNTEAFF
>.|TRBV4-3|TRBJ1-2|.
TGCGCCAGCAGCCAAGTAGTATCCAGGGGTGGCTACACCTTC
CASSQVVSRGGYTF